These 14 T cell receptor beta chains were all obtained from the same sample, sequenced in a study of post-analysis software for immune sequencing data. Study observations and caveats: Patients had higher frequencies than controls of four to six TRBV segments, including TRBV5-6, TRBV5-1 and TRBV20-1.

Presence of unique molecular identifiers characterized the TCR beta cDNA libraries. TCRdb re-analysed the PCR reads in MiXCR, keeping a single row per CDR3 protein. The repertoire holds some 370,000 distinct CDR3 sequences, with less than 40% as singletons. For these TCRs, the target antigens are not known. Sequencing input: blood. All receptors come from a girl aged 10-17 years with multiple sclerosis.

By share, this clonotype ranks as medium-sized. This sequence joins TRBV7-9 and TRBJ2-7, with TRBD1 matching over 9 bases. V shed 4 bases, J shed 3 bases, and the junction held 7 bases outside the gene matches. CDR1 and CDR2 from the germline V gene are SEHNR and FQNEAQ (reference sequence). The CDR3 covers 15 residues. CDR3 nucleotides: TGTGCCAGCAGCTCTCTGGACAGGGGAGACTACGAGCAGTACTTC. Its translation: CASSSLDRGDYEQYF.

This clonotype was counted a few times. The chain has TRBV20-1 and TRBJ1-1; 7 bases match TRBD1. The length of the CDR3 is 13 residues. Germline V gene sequence: CDR1 DFQATT, CDR2 SNEGSKA (reference sequence). J gave up 0 bases and V 6 bases, and 4 bases lay outside the gene matches. The DNA for the CDR3 is TGCAGTGCCAGACAGGGAATGAACACTGAAGCTTTCTTT. Translated, it gives CSARQGMNTEAFF.

The CDR3 sequence is CASSEPFRGICEQYF. The CDR3 nucleotides read TGTGCCAGCAGTGAGCCCTTTCGAGGGATCTGCGAGCAGTACTTC. The V gene is TRBV6-4, the J gene TRBJ2-5; a weak D match, TRBD2 (5 bases). The J call may be mistaken, given a closer DNA end match to TRBJ2-7. This CDR3 region has 15 residues. Germline CDR1 and CDR2: MRHNA and SNTAGT.

The table lists this clonotype with a few counts. This rearrangement joins TRBV12-3 or TRBV12-4 to TRBJ2-5; D may be TRBD1 or TRBD2 (6 bases each). The J call may be incorrect, as the DNA end agrees better with TRBJ2-7. The length of the CDR3 is 12 residues. CDR3: CASRKQGGEQYF. CDR3 bases: TGTGCCAGCAGAAAACAGGGAGGCGAGCAGTACTTC.

The V and J genes are TRBV4-2 and TRBJ2-3, with D possibly matching TRBD2 (7 bases). V lost 4 bases to trimming and J lost 4 bases, with 15 bases between them. The CDR3 sequence is 15 residues long. Germline V gene sequence: CDR1 LGHNA, CDR2 YNFKEQ. CDR3 sequence: CASSPRGAEADTQYF. The CDR3 bases are TGTGCCAGCAGCCCCCGGGGGGCCGAGGCAGATACGCAGTATTTT.

The chain recombines TRBV7-2 with TRBJ2-1; D perhaps matches TRBD2 (7 bases). The CDR3 extends over 16 amino acids. Germline lookup yields CDR1 SGHTA and CDR2 FQGNSA. V lost 3 bases to trimming and J lost 9 bases, with 21 bases between them. CDR3 loop: CASSFPPTRRGPEQFF. In nucleotides, the CDR3 is TGTGCCAGCAGCTTTCCTCCGACTAGGCGGGGGCCTGAGCAGTTCTTC.

This chain links TRBV6-6 with TRBJ1-4; 9 nucleotides match TRBD1. The CDR3 runs to 16 residues. Per the germline V gene, CDR1 is MNHNY and CDR2 is SVGAGI (reference sequence). V shed 0 bases and J 8 bases; nucleotides not matched to a gene: 7. CDR3 amino acids: CASSYSGTGGGEKLFF. The CDR3 region has the DNA TGTGCCAGCAGTTACTCGGGAACAGGGGGCGGGGAAAAACTGTTTTTT.

The chain recombines TRBV27 with TRBJ2-5, with 7 bases fitting TRBD2. With V trimmed by 6 bases and J by 2 bases, 3 bases remained unmatched. CDR1 and CDR2 (germline): MNHEY, SMNVEV (reference sequence). The CDR3 is 13 residues long. CDR3 amino acids: CASRSSGQETQYF. The CDR3 nucleotides read TGTGCCAGCAGGAGTAGCGGGCAAGAGACCCAGTACTTC.

The V and J genes are TRBV18 and TRBJ1-2, with D uncertain. The length of the CDR3 is 17 residues. Germline values: CDR1 KGHSH, CDR2 LQKENI. Trimming shortened V by 2 bases and J by 0 bases, and 16 bases separated the two germline ends. CDR3 region: CASSPEGIIITNYGYTF. The CDR3 nucleotides are TGTGCCAGCTCACCAGAAGGCATAATCATAACTAACTATGGCTACACCTTC.

J is TRBJ2-7 and V is TRBV7-2; unclear D gene. The CDR3 runs to 12 residues. Trimming removed 2 bases from V and 4 bases from J, with 6 bases in between. From germline, CDR1 is SGHTA and CDR2 FQGNSA. The CDR3 nucleotides are TGTGCCAGCAGCTTAACCCGATACGAGCAGTACTTC. Translated, it gives CASSLTRYEQYF.

This clonotype has more than one count but fewer than ten. The chain has TRBV29-1 and TRBJ1-2, with TRBD1 as a possible D gene (6 bases). The CDR3 extends over 12 amino acids. The germline V gene encodes CDR1 SQVTM and CDR2 ANQGSEA. V lost 3 bases and J lost 3, with 8 bases in between. Written as DNA, the CDR3 is TGCAGCGTTGAGTCAGGGGACTATGGCTACACCTTC. Its translation is CSVESGDYGYTF.

The rearrangement joins TRBV7-9 to TRBJ2-1; D possibly corresponds to TRBD2 (5 bases). Per the germline V gene, CDR1 is SEHNR and CDR2 is FQNEAQ (reference sequence). The length of the CDR3 is 13 residues. CDR3: CTTGLAGWNEQFF. The DNA for the CDR3 is TGTACCACCGGACTCGCGGGCTGGAATGAGCAGTTCTTC.

This clonotype was seen a handful of times. The genes are TRBV10-3 and TRBJ2-7, with D perhaps given as TRBD1 or TRBD2 (6 bases each). The germline CDR1 and CDR2 sequences are ENHRY and SYGVKD. The CDR3 has 14 amino acids. V was cut by 2 bases and J by 9 bases, with 17 bases left in between. The CDR3 sequence is CAISEGNEGGRQYF. For the CDR3, the DNA is TGTGCCATCAGTGAGGGTAATGAGGGGGGTAGGCAGTACTTC.

The chain couples TRBV12-3 or TRBV12-4 to TRBJ2-3; 8 bases align to TRBD2. There are 15 residues in the CDR3. V lost 3 bases, J lost 1 base, and 3 bases stayed unmatched. The CDR3 reads CASSFRRGGTDTQYF. DNA for the CDR3: TGTGCCAGCAGTTTTAGGCGGGGGGGCACAGATACGCAGTATTTT.